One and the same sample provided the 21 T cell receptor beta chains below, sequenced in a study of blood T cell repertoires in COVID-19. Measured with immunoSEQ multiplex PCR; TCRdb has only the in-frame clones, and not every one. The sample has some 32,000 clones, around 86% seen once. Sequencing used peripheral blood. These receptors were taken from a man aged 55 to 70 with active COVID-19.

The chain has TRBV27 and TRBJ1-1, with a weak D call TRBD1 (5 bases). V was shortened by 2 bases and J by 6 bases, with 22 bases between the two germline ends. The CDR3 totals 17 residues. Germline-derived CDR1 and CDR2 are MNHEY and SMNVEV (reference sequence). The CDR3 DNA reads TGTGCCAGCAGTTTAGTGGTGGGGGGAGTGGGCCATGCTGAAGCTTTCTTT. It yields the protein CASSLVVGGVGHAEAFF.

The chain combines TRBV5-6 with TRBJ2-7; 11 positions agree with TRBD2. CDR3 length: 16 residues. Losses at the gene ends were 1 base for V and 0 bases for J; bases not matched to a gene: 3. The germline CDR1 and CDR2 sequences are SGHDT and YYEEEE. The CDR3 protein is CASSLMTSGNSYEQYF. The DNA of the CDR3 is TGTGCCAGCAGCTTGATGACTAGCGGGAACTCCTACGAGCAGTACTTC. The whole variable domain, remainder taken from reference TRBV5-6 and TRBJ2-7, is DAGVTQSPTHLIKTRGQQVTLRCSPKSGHDTVSWYQQALGQGPQFIFQYYEEEERQRGNFPDRFSGHQFPNYSSELNVNALLLGDSALYLCASSLMTSGNSYEQYFGPGTRLTVT.

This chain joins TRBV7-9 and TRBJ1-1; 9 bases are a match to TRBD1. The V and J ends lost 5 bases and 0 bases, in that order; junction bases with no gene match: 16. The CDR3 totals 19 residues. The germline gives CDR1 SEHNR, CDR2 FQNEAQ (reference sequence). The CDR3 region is CASSQMSGTGIGMNTEAFF. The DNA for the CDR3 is TGTGCCAGCAGCCAGATGTCCGGGACAGGGATTGGGATGAACACTGAAGCTTTCTTT.

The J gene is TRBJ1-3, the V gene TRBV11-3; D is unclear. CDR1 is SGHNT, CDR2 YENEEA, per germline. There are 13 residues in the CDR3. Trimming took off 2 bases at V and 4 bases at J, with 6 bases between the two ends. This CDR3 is CASSLNSGNTIYF. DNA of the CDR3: TGTGCCAGCAGCTTAAACAGCGGAAACACCATATATTTT.

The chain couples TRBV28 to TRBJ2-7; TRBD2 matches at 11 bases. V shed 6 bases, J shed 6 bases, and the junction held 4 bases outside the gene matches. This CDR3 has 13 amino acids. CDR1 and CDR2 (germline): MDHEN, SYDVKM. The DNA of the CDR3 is TGTGCCAGCAGAACTAGCGGGAGTTCCGAGCAGTACTTC. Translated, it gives CASRTSGSSEQYF.

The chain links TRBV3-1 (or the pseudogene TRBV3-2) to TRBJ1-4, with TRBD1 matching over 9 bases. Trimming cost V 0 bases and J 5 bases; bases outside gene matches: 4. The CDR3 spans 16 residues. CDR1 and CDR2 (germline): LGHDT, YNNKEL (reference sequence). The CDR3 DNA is TGTGCCAGCAGCCAAGACTCCGGGACAGGGAATGAAAAACTGTTTTTT. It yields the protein CASSQDSGTGNEKLFF.

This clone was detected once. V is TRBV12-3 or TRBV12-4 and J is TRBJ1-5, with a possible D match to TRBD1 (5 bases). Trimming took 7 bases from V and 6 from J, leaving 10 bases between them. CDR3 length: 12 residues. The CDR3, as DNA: TGTGCCAGCACCGTCACAGGTCAGCCCCAGCATTTT. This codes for CASTVTGQPQHF.

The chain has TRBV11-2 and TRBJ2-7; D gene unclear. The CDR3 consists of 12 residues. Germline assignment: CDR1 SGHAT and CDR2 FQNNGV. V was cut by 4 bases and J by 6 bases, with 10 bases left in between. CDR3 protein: CASSYETSEQYF. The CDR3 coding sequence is TGTGCCAGCAGCTACGAAACAAGCGAGCAGTACTTC.

This CDR3 reads CASSPRLAGGTDTQYF. The CDR3 nucleotides read TGTGCCAGCAGCCCCCGACTAGCGGGGGGGACAGATACGCAGTATTTT. The rearrangement links TRBV7-3 to TRBJ2-3, with 14 bases fitting TRBD2. The CDR3 is made up of 16 amino acids. J gave up 3 bases and V 5 bases, and 4 bases lay outside the gene matches. The V gene's germline CDR1 is SGHTA and CDR2 FQGTGA.

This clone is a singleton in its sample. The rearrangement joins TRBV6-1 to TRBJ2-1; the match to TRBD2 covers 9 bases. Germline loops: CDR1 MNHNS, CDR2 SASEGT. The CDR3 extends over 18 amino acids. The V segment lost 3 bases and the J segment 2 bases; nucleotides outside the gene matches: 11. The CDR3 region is CASSDAPPLAGTYNEQFF. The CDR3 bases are TGTGCCAGCAGTGATGCCCCCCCCCTAGCGGGAACCTACAATGAGCAGTTCTTC.

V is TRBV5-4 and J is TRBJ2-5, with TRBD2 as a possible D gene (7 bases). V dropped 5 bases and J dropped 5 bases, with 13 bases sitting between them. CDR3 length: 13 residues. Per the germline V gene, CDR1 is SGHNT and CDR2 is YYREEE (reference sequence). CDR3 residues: CASRRGGGETQYF. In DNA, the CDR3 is TGTGCCAGCAGAAGGGGGGGAGGGGAGACCCAGTACTTC.

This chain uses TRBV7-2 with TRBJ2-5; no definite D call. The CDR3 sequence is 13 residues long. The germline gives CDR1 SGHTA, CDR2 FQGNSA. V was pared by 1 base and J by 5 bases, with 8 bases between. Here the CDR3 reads CASSLGALETQYF. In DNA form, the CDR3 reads TGTGCCAGCAGCTTAGGCGCCCTGGAGACCCAGTACTTC.

The CDR3 DNA sequence: TGTGCCAGCAGCGTAGGTATAGGACAGGGGGGAGAGACCCAGTACTTC. It encodes CASSVGIGQGGETQYF. The chain uses TRBV9 and TRBJ2-5; TRBD1 matches 10 bases. CDR1 and CDR2 from the germline V gene are SGDLS and YYNGEE. V was pared by 0 bases and J by 4 bases, with 6 bases of the junction left unmatched. The CDR3 runs to 16 residues.

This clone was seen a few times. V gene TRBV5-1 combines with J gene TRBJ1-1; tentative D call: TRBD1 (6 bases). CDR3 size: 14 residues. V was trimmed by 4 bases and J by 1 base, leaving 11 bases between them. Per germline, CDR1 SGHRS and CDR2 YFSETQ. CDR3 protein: CASSPDSWNTEAFF. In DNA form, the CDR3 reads TGCGCCAGCAGCCCGGACAGCTGGAACACTGAAGCTTTCTTT. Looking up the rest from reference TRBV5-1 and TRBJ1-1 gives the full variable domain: KAGVTQTPRYLIKTRGQQVTLSCSPISGHRSVSWYQQTPGQGLQFLFEYFSETQRNKGNFPGRFSGRQFSNSRSEMNVSTLELGDSALYLCASSPDSWNTEAFFGQGTRLTVV.

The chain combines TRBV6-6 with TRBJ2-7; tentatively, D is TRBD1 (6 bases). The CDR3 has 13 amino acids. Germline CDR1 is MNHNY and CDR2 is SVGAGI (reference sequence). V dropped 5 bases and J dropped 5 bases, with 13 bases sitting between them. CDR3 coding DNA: TGTGCCAGCAGTACCGGGACACAAAACGAGCAGTACTTC. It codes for CASSTGTQNEQYF.

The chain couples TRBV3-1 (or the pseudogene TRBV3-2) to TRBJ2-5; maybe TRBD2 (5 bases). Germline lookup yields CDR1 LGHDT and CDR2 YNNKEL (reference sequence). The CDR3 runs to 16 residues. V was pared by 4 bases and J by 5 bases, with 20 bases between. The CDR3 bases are TGTGCCAGCAGCCCCGGGCCTAGCCGATCCGGTGAGACCCAGTACTTC. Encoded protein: CASSPGPSRSGETQYF.

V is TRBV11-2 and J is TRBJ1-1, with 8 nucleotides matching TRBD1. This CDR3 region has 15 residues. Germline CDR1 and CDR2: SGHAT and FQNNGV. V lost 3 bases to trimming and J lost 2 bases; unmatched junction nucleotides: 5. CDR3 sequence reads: CASSFGTGTNTEAFF. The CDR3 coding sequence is TGTGCCAGCAGCTTCGGGACAGGTACTAACACTGAAGCTTTCTTT.

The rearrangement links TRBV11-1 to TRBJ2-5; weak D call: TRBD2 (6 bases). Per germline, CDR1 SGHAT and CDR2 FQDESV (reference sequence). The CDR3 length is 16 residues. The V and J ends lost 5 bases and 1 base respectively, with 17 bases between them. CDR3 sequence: CASSARRASVQETQYF. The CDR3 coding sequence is TGTGCCAGCAGCGCCCGCCGGGCTAGCGTCCAAGAGACCCAGTACTTC.

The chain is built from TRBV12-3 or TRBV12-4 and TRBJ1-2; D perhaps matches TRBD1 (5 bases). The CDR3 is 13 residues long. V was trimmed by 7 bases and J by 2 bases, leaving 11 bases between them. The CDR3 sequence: CASTAGRNYGYTF. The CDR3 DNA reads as TGTGCCAGCACCGCGGGACGGAACTATGGCTACACCTTC.

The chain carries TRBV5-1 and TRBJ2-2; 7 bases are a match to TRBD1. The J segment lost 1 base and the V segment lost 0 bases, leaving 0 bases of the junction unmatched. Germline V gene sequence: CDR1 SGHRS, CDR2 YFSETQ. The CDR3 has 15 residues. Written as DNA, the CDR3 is TGCGCCAGCAGCTTGGACAGGGGGAACACCGGGGAGCTGTTTTTT. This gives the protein CASSLDRGNTGELFF.

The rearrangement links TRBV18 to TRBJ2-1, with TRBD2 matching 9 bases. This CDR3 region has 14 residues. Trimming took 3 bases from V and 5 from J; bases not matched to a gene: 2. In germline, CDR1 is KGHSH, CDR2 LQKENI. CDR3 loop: CASSPRTSDNEQFF. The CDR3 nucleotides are TGTGCCAGCTCACCGAGGACTAGCGACAATGAGCAGTTCTTC.